A selection of T cell receptor beta chains follows, all from one sample in a study of PD-1 blockade in classical Hodgkin lymphoma. Sequencing used immunoSEQ multiplex PCR; TCRdb keeps in-frame clones, though not all of them. The sample shows about 46,000 clones, around 66% of them seen only once. The source was peripheral blood mononuclear cells (PBMCs), collected at baseline. These receptor sequences come from a human donor with classical Hodgkin lymphoma. Each CDR3 is given with its conserved first and last residue. The D gene is left open where the match is weak. Clone size is shown for a subset of rows, as once, few, many or a class of expanded clone.

. TRBJ1-1 TRBV18 TRBD1 TGTGCCAGCTCACCGGGACAGGGAAACACTGAAGCTTTCTTT CASSPGQGNTEAFF
. TRBJ2-7 TRBV5-5 TRBD1 TGTGCCAGCAGCTACTGGGACAGGGCCTACGAGCAGTACTTC CASSYWDRAYEQYF
once TRBJ1-1 TRBV11-2 . TGTGCCAGCAGCTTAATAGGGGGCACTGAAGCTTTCTTT CASSLIGGTEAFF
few TRBJ2-1 TRBV4-1 TRBD2 TGCGCCAGCAGCCAAGGTGGCGGGGGGTTCTACAATGAGCAGTTCTTC CASSQGGGGFYNEQFF
. TRBJ2-2 TRBV2 . TGTGCCAGCAGCTTAGAAGGGGGCGGGGAGCTGTTTTTT CASSLEGGGELFF
few TRBJ2-2 TRBV7-7 TRBD2 TGTGCTAGCAGCTTAGGGGCGGGAGATTACACCGGGGAGCTGTTTTTT CASSLGAGDYTGELFF
. TRBJ1-1 TRBV19 TRBD1 TGTGCCAGTAGTATTTGGGGACAGGCTGAAGCTTTCTTT CASSIWGQAEAFF
. TRBJ1-4 TRBV23-1 . TGCGCCAGCAGTCAAGGTACAGGGTACGAAAAACTGTTTTTT CASSQGTGYEKLFF
. TRBJ1-2 TRBV5-4 TRBD1 TGTGCCAGCAGCTGGAATGTTGGAGGAGGGGGCTGGGCTGGCTACACCTTC CASSWNVGGGGWAGYTF
. TRBJ1-1 TRBV28 . TGTGCCAGCAGTTTCGGTGGGACTGAAGCTTTCTTT CASSFGGTEAFF
once TRBJ2-5 TRBV5-1 TRBD2 TGCGCCAGCAGCTTGGCCCAGAGCGGGAGTGCTGCGGAGACCCAGTACTTC CASSLAQSGSAAETQYF
few TRBJ1-4 TRBV5-1 TRBD1 TGCGCCAGCAGCTTGTACGGGACAGGGGTCGGTGAAAAACTGTTTTTT CASSLYGTGVGEKLFF
. TRBJ1-5 TRBV2 . TGTGCCAGCAGTGAAGCCCGCGGGCAGCCCCAGCATTTT CASSEARGQPQHF
. TRBJ1-1 TRBV27 . TGTGCCAGCAGTTTGAACAGAAACATGAACACTGAAGCTTTCTTT CASSLNRNMNTEAFF
. TRBJ1-2 TRBV5-1 . TGCGCCAGCAGCTTGGACCAGGGTGTTAATGGCTACACCTTC CASSLDQGVNGYTF
. TRBJ2-5 TRBV4-1 . TGCGCCAGCAGCCCCGGGCTAGGAGAGACCCAGTACTTC CASSPGLGETQYF
. TRBJ1-1 TRBV5-1 . TGCGCCAGCAGCTTAGGACAGAATCCTGAAGCTTTCTTT CASSLGQNPEAFF
. TRBJ2-6 TRBV5-8 . TGTGCCAGCAGCTTAGGTTCGGGGCCTGGGGCCAACGTCCTGACTTTC CASSLGSGPGANVLTF
few TRBJ1-6 TRBV19 TRBD1 TGTGCCAGTGCCTCCTTACAGGGGAGACCCTTCTTT CASASLQGRPFF
. TRBJ2-2 TRBV9 . TGTGCCAGCGGTCTTCACGGCGGGGAGCTGTTTTTT CASGLHGGELFF
. TRBJ1-5 TRBV7-8 . TGTGCCAGCAGCAGTTTGGCTGATAATCAGCCCCAGCATTTT CASSSLADNQPQHF
. TRBJ2-1 TRBV2 . TGTGCCAGCAGTGAAAGTCCTCAGCAGAATGAGCAGTTCTTC CASSESPQQNEQFF
once TRBJ2-1 TRBV7-3 . TGTGCCAGCAGCCCCGGACTCGAGACTAGTTTTTTAAATGAGCAGTTCTTC CASSPGLETSFLNEQFF
. TRBJ2-3 TRBV5-6 . TGTGCCAGTAGAGCGGTGAGGGGCACAGATACGCAGTATTTT CASRAVRGTDTQYF
few TRBJ1-1 TRBV4-1 . TGCGCCAGCAGCCTCATTTATGGACCGGGGGGCACTGAAGCTTTCTTT CASSLIYGPGGTEAFF
. TRBJ1-3 TRBV7-8 . TGTGCCAGCAGCCCCCGGACAGTCCCAGGAAACACCATATATTTT CASSPRTVPGNTIYF
. TRBJ1-2 TRBV29-1 . TGCAGCGTTGGAACGGGAATATCTGGCTACACCTTC CSVGTGISGYTF
. TRBJ1-2 TRBV28 TRBD1 TGTGCCAGCAGTTCGGACAGGGCCTACACCTTC CASSSDRAYTF
. TRBJ1-3 TRBV5-1 . TGCGCCAGCAGCCCTATGGCGGGGGGCTCTGGAAACACCATATATTTT CASSPMAGGSGNTIYF
. TRBJ2-1 TRBV14 . TGTGCCAGCAGCCTTTTAACGGGACTCACGGAAGGAAAGTTCTTC CASSLLTGLTEGKFF
. TRBJ1-3 TRBV19 TRBD1 TGTGCCAGTAGGACGGACAGGAGCTCTGGAAACACCATATATTTT CASRTDRSSGNTIYF
few TRBJ2-1 TRBV5-1 . TGCGCCAGCAGCCTTAAGGTGGCAGGGGGGTACAATGAGCAGTTCTTC CASSLKVAGGYNEQFF
once TRBJ1-1 TRBV6-5 TRBD1 TGTGCCAGCTTGAAGGGAGGGACAGCTGAAGCTTTCTTT CASLKGGTAEAFF
once TRBJ1-2 TRBV6-5 . TGTGCCAGCAGTTACGACGGAGGAGGCTATGGCTACACCTTC CASSYDGGGYGYTF
. TRBJ1-6 TRBV28 . TGTGCCAGCAGACTGCAGAGTTTTAATTCACCCCTCCACTTT CASRLQSFNSPLHF
. TRBJ1-2 TRBV12-5 . TGTGCTAGTGGTTTCTGGGCCTCCCCGGCCGGCTACACCTTC CASGFWASPAGYTF